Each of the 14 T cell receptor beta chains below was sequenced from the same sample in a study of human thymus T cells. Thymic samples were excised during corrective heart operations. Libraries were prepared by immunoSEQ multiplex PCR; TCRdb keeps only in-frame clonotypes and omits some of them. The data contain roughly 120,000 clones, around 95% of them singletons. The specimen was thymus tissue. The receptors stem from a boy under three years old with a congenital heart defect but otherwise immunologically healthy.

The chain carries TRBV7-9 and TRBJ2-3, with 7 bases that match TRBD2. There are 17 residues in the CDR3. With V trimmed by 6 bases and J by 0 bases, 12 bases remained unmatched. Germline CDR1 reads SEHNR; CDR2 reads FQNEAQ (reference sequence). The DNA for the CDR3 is TGTGCCAGCAGATATGGGGCTAGCGGTACCAGCACAGATACGCAGTATTTT. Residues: CASRYGASGTSTDTQYF.

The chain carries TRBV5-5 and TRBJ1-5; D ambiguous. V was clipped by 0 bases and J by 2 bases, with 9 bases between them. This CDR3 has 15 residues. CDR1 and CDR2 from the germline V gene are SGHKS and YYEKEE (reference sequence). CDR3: CASSLAQKGNQPQHF. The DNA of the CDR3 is TGTGCCAGCAGCTTGGCGCAAAAAGGCAATCAGCCCCAGCATTTT.

CDR3 in DNA: TGTGCCAGCAGCCAAGGACTAGCGGGGGTTAATGAGCAGTTCTTC. It yields the protein CASSQGLAGVNEQFF. The rearrangement joins TRBV14 to TRBJ2-1, with 12 bases lining up with TRBD2. The length of the CDR3 is 15 residues. V lost 1 base and J lost 7; bases outside the gene matches: 2. CDR1 and CDR2 (germline): SGHDN, FVKESK.

The CDR3 loop reads CASNPGWVGRVNEQFF. CDR3 nucleotides: TGTGCCAGCAACCCCGGCTGGGTAGGGAGGGTGAATGAGCAGTTCTTC. The chain employs TRBV6-6 and TRBJ2-1; 7 bases agree with TRBD2. The ends lost 7 bases at V and 7 bases at J; junction bases unmatched: 16. CDR3 length: 16 residues. CDR1 and CDR2 (germline): MNHNY, SVGAGI (reference sequence).

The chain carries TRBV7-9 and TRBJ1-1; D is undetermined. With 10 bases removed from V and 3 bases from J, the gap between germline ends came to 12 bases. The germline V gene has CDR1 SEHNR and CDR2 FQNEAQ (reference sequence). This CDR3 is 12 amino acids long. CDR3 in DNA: TGTGCCACCAACCCTGCCGACACTGAAGCTTTCTTT. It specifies CATNPADTEAFF.

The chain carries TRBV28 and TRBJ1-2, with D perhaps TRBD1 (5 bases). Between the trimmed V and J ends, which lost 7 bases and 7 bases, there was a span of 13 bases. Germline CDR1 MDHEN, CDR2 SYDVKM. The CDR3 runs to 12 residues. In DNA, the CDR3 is TGTGCCAGCACACGGGGACGGGGTGGCTACACCTTC. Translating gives CASTRGRGGYTF.

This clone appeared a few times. CDR3 coding DNA: TGTGCCAGCAGCCAAGATCTCCGGGGCGGCACTGAAGCTTTCTTT. It encodes CASSQDLRGGTEAFF. The gene calls are TRBV4-2 and TRBJ1-1; TRBD1 is a possible D gene (5 bases). The germline gives CDR1 LGHNA, CDR2 YNFKEQ. The length of the CDR3 is 15 residues. Trimming stripped 0 bases from V and 4 bases from J, with 12 bases between.

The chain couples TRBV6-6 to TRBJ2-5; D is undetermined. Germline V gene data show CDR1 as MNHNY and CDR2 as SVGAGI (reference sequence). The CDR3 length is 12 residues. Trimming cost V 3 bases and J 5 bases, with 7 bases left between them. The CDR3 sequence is CASSYRIETQYF. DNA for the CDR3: TGTGCCAGCAGTTATCGTATCGAGACCCAGTACTTC.

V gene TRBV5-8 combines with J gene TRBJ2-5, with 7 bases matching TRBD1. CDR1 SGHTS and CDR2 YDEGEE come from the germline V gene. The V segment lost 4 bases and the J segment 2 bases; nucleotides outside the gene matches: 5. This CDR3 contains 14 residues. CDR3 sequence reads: CASSIPRGQETQYF. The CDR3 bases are TGTGCCAGCAGCATCCCCAGGGGGCAAGAGACCCAGTACTTC.

CDR3 sequence: CTSSQAPSAGGEETQYF. The CDR3 nucleotides are TGCACCAGCAGCCAAGCTCCCTCAGCGGGGGGGGAAGAGACCCAGTACTTC. V is TRBV1 and J is TRBJ2-5; the table names TRBD2, a call not compared with the DNA. TRBV1 represents a pseudogene. CDR3 size: 17 residues.

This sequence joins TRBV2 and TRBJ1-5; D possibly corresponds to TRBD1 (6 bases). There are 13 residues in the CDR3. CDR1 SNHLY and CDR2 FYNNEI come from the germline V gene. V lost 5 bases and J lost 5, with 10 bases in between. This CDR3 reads CASSNRVHQPQHF. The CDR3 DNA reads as TGTGCCAGCAGTAACAGGGTTCATCAGCCCCAGCATTTT. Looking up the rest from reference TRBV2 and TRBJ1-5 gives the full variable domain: EPEVTQTPSHQVTQMGQEVILRCVPISNHLYFYWYRQILGQKVEFLVSFYNNEISEKSEIFDDQFSVERPDGSNFTLKIRSTKLEDSAMYFCASSNRVHQPQHFGDGTRLSIL.

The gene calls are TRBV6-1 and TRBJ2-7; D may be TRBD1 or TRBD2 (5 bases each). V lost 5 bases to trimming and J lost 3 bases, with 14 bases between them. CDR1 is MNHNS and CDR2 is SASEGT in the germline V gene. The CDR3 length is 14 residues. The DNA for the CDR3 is TGTGCCAGCAGTCCGGGACGGCTTAACTACGAGCAGTACTTC. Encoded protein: CASSPGRLNYEQYF.

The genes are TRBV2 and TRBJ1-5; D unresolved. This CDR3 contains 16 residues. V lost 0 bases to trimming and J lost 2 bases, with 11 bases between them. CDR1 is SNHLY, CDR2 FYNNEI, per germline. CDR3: CASSEASEFGNQPQHF. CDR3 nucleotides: TGTGCCAGCAGTGAAGCGTCGGAGTTTGGCAATCAGCCCCAGCATTTT.

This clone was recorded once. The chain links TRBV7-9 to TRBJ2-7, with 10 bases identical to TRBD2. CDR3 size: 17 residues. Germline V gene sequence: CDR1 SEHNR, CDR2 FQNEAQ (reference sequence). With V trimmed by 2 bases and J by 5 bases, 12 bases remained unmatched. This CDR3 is CASSLLSGRVEFDEQYF. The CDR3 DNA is TGTGCCAGCAGCTTACTCAGCGGGAGGGTCGAATTCGACGAGCAGTACTTC. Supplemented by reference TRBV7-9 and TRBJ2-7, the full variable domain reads DTGVSQNPRHKITKRGQNVTFRCDPISEHNRLYWYRQTLGQGPEFLTYFQNEAQLEKSRLLSDRFSAERPKGSFSTLEIQRTEQGDSAMYLCASSLLSGRVEFDEQYFGPGTRLTVT.